This T cell receptor (beta chain) emerged from a study of siplizumab effects on memory and regulatory T cells. Regarding the study as a whole: Contribution to the alloresponse seemed major for naive T cells, which also seemed more diverse than memory cells. With siplizumab, Treg-derived clones averaged roughly 70% of mappable alloreactive CD4+ clones, versus about 25% in controls.

Note on this clone: The antigen remains undetermined.

Each sample had roughly 10^5 TCR templates assayed. TCRdb's table, derived via immunoSEQ multiplex PCR, lists solely in-frame clones and lacks some. The sample lists 70,000 to 95,000 clones; 85% to 90% were seen once. Germline V CDR1 and CDR2: MNHNY, SVGAGI (reference sequence). The CDR3 has 15 residues. J gave up 1 base and V 4 bases, and 5 bases lay outside the gene matches. The specimen sequenced was CD4+ T cells sorted from blood. This TCR came from a human donor in good health. The chain links TRBV6-6 to TRBJ2-7; TRBD1 matches at 9 bases. The CDR3 DNA reads TGTGCCAGCAGTTGGACACAGGGGGCATCCTACGAGCAGTACTTC. As protein: CASSWTQGASYEQYF.